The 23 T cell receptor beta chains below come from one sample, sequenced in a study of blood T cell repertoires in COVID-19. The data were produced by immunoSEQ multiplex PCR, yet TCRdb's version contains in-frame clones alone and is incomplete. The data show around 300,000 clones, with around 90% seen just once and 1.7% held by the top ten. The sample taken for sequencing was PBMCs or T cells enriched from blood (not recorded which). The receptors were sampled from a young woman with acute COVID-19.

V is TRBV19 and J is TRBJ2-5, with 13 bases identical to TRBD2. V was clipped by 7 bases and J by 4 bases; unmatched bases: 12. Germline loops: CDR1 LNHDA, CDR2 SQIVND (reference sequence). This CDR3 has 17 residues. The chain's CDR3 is CASTGTSGARRGETQYF. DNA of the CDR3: TGTGCCAGTACAGGGACTAGCGGGGCCAGGAGGGGAGAGACCCAGTACTTC.

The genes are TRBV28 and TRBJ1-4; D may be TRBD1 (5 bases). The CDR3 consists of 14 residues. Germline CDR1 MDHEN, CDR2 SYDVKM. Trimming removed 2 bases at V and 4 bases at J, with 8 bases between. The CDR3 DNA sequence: TGTGCCAGCAGTTTAGGTGACAGTAATGAAAAACTGTTTTTT. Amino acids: CASSLGDSNEKLFF.

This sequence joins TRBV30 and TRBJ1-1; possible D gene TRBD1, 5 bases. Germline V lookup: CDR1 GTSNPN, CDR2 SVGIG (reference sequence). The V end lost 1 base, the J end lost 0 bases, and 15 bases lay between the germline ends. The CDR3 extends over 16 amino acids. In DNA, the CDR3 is TGTGCCTGGAGTGGTCTTCGGCAGGGAATGAACACTGAAGCTTTCTTT. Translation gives CAWSGLRQGMNTEAFF.

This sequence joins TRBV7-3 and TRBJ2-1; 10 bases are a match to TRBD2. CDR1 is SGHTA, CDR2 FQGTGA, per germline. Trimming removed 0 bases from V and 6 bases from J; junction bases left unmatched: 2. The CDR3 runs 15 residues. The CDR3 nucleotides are TGTGCCAGCAGCTTAACTAGCGGGAGGATCAATGAGCAGTTCTTC. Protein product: CASSLTSGRINEQFF. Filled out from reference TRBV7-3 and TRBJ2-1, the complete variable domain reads GAGVSQTPSNKVTEKGKYVELRCDPISGHTALYWYRQSLGQGPEFLIYFQGTGAADDSGLPNDRFFAVRPEGSVSTLKIQRTERGDSAVYLCASSLTSGRINEQFFGPGTRLTVL.

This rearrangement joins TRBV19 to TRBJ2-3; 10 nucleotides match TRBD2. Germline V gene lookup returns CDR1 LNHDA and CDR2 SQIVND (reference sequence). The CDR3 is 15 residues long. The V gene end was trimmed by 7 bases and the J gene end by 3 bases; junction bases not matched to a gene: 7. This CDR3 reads CASKSGRARTDTQYF. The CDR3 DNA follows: TGTGCCAGTAAAAGCGGGAGGGCCCGAACAGATACGCAGTATTTT.

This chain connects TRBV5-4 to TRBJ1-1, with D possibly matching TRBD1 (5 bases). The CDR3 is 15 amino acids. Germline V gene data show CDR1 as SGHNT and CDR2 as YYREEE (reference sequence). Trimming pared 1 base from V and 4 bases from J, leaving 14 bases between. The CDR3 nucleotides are TGTGCCAGCAGCTTGAAGTTAGGGGTGGGCACTGAAGCTTTCTTT. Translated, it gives CASSLKLGVGTEAFF. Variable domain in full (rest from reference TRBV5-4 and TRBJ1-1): ETGVTQSPTHLIKTRGQQVTLRCSSQSGHNTVSWYQQALGQGPQFIFQYYREEENGRGNFPPRFSGLQFPNYSSELNVNALELDDSALYLCASSLKLGVGTEAFFGQGTRLTVV.

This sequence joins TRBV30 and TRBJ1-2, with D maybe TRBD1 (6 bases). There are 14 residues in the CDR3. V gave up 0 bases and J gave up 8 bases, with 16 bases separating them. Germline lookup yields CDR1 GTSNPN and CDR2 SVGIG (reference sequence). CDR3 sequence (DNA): TGTGCCTGGAGTGTACTGGCAGGGGCAACGGGCTACACCTTC. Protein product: CAWSVLAGATGYTF.

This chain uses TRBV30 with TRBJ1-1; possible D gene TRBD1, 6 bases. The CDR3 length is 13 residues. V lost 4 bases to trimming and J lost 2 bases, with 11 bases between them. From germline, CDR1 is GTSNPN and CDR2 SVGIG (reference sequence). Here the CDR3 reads CAWTIGGNTEAFF. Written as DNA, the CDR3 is TGTGCCTGGACGATAGGGGGAAACACTGAAGCTTTCTTT.

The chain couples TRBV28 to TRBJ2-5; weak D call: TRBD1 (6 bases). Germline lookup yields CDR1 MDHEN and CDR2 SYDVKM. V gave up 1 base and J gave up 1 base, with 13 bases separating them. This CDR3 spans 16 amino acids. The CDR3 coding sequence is TGTGCCAGCAGTTTATTTGGGACACCCCTCCAAGAGACCCAGTACTTC. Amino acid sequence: CASSLFGTPLQETQYF.

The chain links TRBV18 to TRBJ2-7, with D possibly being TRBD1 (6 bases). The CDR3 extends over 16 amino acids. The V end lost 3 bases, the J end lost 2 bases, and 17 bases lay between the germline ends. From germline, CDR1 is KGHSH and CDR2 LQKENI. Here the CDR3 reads CASSPTSRGSTYEQYF. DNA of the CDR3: TGTGCCAGCTCACCGACAAGCAGGGGCTCCACCTACGAGCAGTACTTC.

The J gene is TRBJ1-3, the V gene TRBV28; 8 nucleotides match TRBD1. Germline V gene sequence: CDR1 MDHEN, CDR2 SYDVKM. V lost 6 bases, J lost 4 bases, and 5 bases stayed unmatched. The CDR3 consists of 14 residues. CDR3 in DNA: TGTGCCAGCAGGCAGGGGGCGGGAGGAAACACCATATATTTT. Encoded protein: CASRQGAGGNTIYF.

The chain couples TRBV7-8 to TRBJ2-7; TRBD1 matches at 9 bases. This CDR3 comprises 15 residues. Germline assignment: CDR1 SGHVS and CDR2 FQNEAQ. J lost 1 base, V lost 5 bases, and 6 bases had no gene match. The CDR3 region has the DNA TGTGCCAGCAGCCTAGGACAGGGGACGTCCTACGAGCAGTACTTC. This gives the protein CASSLGQGTSYEQYF.

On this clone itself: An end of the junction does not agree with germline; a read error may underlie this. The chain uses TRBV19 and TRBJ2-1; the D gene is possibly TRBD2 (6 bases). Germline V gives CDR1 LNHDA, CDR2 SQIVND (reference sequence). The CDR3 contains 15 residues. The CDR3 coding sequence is TGTGCCAGTAGCATAGCGGTACTTTCCTACAATGAGCAGTTCTTC. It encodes CASSIAVLSYNEQFF.

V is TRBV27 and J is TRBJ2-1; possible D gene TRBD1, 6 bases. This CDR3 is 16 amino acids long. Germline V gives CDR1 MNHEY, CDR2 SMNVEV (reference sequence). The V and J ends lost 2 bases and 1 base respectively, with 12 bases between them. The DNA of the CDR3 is TGTGCCAGCAGTTTAGCAGGGGTAGTGTCCTACAATGAGCAGTTCTTC. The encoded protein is CASSLAGVVSYNEQFF.

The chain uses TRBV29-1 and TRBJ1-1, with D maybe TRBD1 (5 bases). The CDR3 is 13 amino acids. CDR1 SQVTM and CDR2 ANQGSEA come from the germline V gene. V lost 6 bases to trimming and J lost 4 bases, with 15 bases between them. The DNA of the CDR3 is TGCAGCGTGATTCGGGAGAGGGGCACTGAAGCTTTCTTT. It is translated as CSVIRERGTEAFF.

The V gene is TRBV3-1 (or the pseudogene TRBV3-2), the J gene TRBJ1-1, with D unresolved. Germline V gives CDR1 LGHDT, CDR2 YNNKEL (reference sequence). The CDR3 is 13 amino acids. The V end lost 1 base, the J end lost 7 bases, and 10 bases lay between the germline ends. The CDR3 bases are TGTGCCAGCAGCCAAGCGTTTTCGGTTGAAGCTTTCTTT. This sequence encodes CASSQAFSVEAFF.

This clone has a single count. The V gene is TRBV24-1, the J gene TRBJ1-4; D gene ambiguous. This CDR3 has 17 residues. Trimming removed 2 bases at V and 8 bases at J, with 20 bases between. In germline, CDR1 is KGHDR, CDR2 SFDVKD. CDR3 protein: CATSDSHSASEFEKLFF. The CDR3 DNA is TGTGCCACCAGTGATTCCCACTCCGCTTCCGAATTCGAAAAACTGTTTTTT.

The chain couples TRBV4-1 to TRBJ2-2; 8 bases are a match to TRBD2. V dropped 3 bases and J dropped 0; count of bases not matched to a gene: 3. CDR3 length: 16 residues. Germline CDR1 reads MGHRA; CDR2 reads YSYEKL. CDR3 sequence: CASSQEGLANTGELFF. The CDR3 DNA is TGCGCCAGCAGCCAGGAGGGACTAGCGAACACCGGGGAGCTGTTTTTT.

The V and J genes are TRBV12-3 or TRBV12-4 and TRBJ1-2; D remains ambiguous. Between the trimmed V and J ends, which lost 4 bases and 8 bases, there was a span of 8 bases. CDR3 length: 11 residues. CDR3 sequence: CASSYGNGYTF. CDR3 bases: TGTGCCAGCAGTTACGGGAACGGCTACACCTTC.

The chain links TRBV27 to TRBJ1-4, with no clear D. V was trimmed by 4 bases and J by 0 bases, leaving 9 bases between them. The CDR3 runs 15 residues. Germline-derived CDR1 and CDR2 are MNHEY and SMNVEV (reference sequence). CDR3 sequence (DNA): TGTGCCAGCAGTTCCCTGGGAGCAACTAATGAAAAACTGTTTTTT. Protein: CASSSLGATNEKLFF.

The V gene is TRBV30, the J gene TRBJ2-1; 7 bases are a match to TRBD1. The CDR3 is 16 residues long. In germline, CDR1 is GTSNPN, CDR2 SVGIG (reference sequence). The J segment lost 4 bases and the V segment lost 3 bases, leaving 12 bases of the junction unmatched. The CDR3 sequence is CAWRKADRDTYNEQFF. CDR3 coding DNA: TGTGCCTGGAGGAAGGCCGACAGGGACACGTACAATGAGCAGTTCTTC.

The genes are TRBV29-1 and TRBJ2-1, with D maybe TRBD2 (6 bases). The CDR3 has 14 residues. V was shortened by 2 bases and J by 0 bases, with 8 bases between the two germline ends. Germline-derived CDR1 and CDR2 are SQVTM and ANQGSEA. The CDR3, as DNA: TGCAGCGTTGAACGGGGGAGCTCCTACAATGAGCAGTTCTTC. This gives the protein CSVERGSSYNEQFF.

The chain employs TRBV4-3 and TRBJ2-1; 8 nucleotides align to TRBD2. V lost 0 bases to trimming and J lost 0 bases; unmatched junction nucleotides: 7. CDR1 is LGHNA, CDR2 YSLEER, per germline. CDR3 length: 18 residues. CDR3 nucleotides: TGCGCCAGCAGCCAAGAGGGTGCGGGAGGCCACTCCTACAATGAGCAGTTCTTC. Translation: CASSQEGAGGHSYNEQFF.